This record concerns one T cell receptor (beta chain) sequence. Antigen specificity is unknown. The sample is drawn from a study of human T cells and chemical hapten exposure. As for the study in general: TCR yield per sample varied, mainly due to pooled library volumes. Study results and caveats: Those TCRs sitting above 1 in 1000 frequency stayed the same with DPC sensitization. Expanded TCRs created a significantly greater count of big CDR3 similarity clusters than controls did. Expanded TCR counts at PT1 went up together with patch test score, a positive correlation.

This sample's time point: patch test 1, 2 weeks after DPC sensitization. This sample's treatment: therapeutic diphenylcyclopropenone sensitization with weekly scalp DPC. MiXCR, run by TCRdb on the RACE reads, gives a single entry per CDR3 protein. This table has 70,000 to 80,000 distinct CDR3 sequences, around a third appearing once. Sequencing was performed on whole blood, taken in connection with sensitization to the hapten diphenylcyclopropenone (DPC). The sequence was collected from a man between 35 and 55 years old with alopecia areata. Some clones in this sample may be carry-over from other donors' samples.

The CDR3 region is CSVVLLIEQFF. The CDR3, as DNA: TGCAGCGTTGTACTCCTTATTGAGCAGTTCTTC. The chain recombines TRBV29-1 with TRBJ2-1; no clear D gene. Trimming pared 4 bases from V and 9 bases from J, leaving 10 bases between. Germline assignment: CDR1 SQVTM and CDR2 ANQGSEA. CDR3 length: 11 amino acids.